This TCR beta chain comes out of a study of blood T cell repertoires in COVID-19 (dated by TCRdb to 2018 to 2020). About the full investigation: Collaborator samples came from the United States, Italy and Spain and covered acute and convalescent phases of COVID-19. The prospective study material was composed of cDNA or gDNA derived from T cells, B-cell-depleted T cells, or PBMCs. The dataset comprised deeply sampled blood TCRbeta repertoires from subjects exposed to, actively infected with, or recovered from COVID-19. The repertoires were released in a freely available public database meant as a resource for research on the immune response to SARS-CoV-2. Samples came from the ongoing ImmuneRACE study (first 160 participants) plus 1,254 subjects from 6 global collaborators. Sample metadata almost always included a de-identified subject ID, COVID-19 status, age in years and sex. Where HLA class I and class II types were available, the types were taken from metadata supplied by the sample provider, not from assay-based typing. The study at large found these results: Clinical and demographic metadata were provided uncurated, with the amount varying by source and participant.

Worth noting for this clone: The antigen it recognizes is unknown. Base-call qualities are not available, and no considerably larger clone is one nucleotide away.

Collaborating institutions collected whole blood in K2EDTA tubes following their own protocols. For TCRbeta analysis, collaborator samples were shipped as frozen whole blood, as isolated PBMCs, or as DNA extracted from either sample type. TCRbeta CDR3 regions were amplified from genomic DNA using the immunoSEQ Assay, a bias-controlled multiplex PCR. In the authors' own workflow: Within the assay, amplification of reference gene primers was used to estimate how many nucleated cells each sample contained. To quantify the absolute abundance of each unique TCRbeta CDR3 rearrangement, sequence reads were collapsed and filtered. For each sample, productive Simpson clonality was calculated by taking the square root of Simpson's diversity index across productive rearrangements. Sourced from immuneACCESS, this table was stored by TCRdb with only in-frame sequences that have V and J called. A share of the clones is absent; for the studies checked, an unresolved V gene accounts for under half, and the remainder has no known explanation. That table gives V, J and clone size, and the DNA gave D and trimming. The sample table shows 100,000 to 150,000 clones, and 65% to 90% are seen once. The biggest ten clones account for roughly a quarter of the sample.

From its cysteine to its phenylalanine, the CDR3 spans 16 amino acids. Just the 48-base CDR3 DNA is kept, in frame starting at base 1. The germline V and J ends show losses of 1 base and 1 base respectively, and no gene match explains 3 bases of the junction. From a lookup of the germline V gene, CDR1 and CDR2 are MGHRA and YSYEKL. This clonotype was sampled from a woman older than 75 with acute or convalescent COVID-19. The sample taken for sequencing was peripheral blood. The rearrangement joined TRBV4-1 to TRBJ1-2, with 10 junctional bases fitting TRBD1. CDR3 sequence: CASSQARTGGNYGYTF. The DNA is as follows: TGCGCCAGCAGCCAAGCCCGGACAGGGGGTAACTATGGCTACACCTTC.